Listed below are T cell receptor beta chains from one sample, sequenced in a study of blood T cell repertoires in COVID-19. Generated by immunoSEQ multiplex PCR, the TCRdb table keeps only in-frame clones and is missing some. The data contain about 240,000 clones, around 90% of them singletons. The sample was peripheral blood. The receptor source for this set is a man under 40 with COVID-19, enrolled during active disease. CDR3s include the opening cysteine and the closing phenylalanine or tryptophan. D genes are given only for firm matches. Not all rows give a size; the values are once, few, many and, for expanded clones, a class.

>TRBJ2-2|few|NA|TRBV5-1
TGCGCCAGCAGCTTGACAGGGCAGAACACCGGGGAGCTGTTTTTT
CASSLTGQNTGELFF
>TRBJ2-7|few|NA|TRBV11-3
TGTGCCAGCAGCTTACGTCGGGACATCTCCTACGAGCAGTACTTC
CASSLRRDISYEQYF
>TRBJ1-1|NA|TRBD1|TRBV30
TGTGCCTGGAGCCGACAGGGTAGTTCTTTCTTT
CAWSRQGSSFF
>TRBJ2-1|NA|TRBD2|TRBV4-1
TGCGCCAGCAGCCAAGAGGCGGGAGGGCGCTACAATGAGCAGTTCTTC
CASSQEAGGRYNEQFF
>TRBJ2-7|NA|TRBD1|TRBV6-5
TGTGCCAGCAGTTACGCGACAGGGTCCGGGTACGAGCAGTACTTC
CASSYATGSGYEQYF
>TRBJ1-6|NA|NA|TRBV27
TGTGCCAGCGGAGGGGTTTATAATTCACCCCTCCACTTT
CASGGVYNSPLHF
>TRBJ2-3|NA|TRBD1|TRBV6-6
TGTGCCAGCAGTGAGGGACAGTCCATCACAGATACGCAGTATTTT
CASSEGQSITDTQYF
>TRBJ1-2|NA|TRBD1|TRBV27
TGTGCCAGCAGTTCACAGGGGTACTATGGCTACACCTTC
CASSSQGYYGYTF
>TRBJ2-1|NA|TRBD1|TRBV19
TGTGCCAGTAGTCGACAGGGTTACAATGAGCAGTTCTTC
CASSRQGYNEQFF
>TRBJ2-2|NA|NA|TRBV27
TGTGCCAGCAGTTTATTGCTCCAGGGGCTGGTCGGGGAGCTGTTTTTT
CASSLLLQGLVGELFF
>TRBJ2-3|NA|TRBD2|TRBV3-1/TRBV3-2
TGTGCCAGCAGCCAAGGAAAGCGGGGGGGCGGTAGGGATACGCAGTATTTT
CASSQGKRGGGRDTQYF
>TRBJ1-4|NA|NA|TRBV6-5
TGTGCCAGCAGTTACGGGGGGAAGGGTAATGAAAAACTGTTTTTT
CASSYGGKGNEKLFF
>TRBJ2-7|once|TRBD1|TRBV29-1
TGCAGCGTTGAACGAACAAGGACAGGGGGCTCCTACGAGCAGTACTTC
CSVERTRTGGSYEQYF
>TRBJ1-1|NA|NA|TRBV28
TGTGCCAGCGCAGGGACACTGAACACTGAAGCTTTCTTT
CASAGTLNTEAFF
>TRBJ1-5|once|NA|TRBV27
TGTGCCAGCAGTCCCCAGGGGTATCAGCCCCAGCATTTT
CASSPQGYQPQHF
>TRBJ2-1|NA|TRBD1|TRBV6-1
TGTGCCAGCAGTGAACGAGGGGGCGGTGAGCAGTTCTTC
CASSERGGGEQFF
>TRBJ2-7|NA|TRBD2|TRBV28
TGTGCCAGCAGTTCCCTGTCGGGGGGTCGCTCCTACGAGCAGTACTTC
CASSSLSGGRSYEQYF
>TRBJ2-5|NA|TRBD2|TRBV25-1
TGTGCCAGCGATACTGCCGGGACTAGCGGGACCTTCCAAGAGACCCAGTACTTC
CASDTAGTSGTFQETQYF
>TRBJ1-5|NA|NA|TRBV5-1
TGCGCCAGCAGCTGGGGGGACCCAAATCAGCCCCAGCATTTT
CASSWGDPNQPQHF
>TRBJ1-2|NA|TRBD1|TRBV15
TGTGCCACCAGCAGAACTGCCCGGTGGGGACAGACCACCTATGGCTACACCTTC
CATSRTARWGQTTYGYTF
>TRBJ2-2|many|TRBD1|TRBV19
TGTGCCAGTAGTCTAGGGACAGGGGACACCGGGGAGCTGTTTTTT
CASSLGTGDTGELFF
>TRBJ1-4|NA|TRBD1|TRBV4-1
TGCGCCAGCAGTCCGGGACAGGGAGCAACTAATGAAAAACTGTTTTTT
CASSPGQGATNEKLFF
>TRBJ2-5|NA|NA|TRBV11-2
TGTGCCAGCAGCCCAGGTTCGGTAAACGGAGGAGAGACCCAGTACTTC
CASSPGSVNGGETQYF
>TRBJ2-7|once|TRBD1|TRBV27
TGTGCCAGCAGTTCCGGACAGGGGGCCTACGAGCAGTACTTC
CASSSGQGAYEQYF
>TRBJ2-1|NA|TRBD1|TRBV12-3/TRBV12-4
TGTGCCAGCAATTCAAACAGGGGCGATGAGCAGTTCTTC
CASNSNRGDEQFF
>TRBJ2-3|NA|TRBD2|TRBV5-1
TGCGCCAGCAGCTTCCGACTAGCGGTTAGCACAGATACGCAGTATTTT
CASSFRLAVSTDTQYF
>TRBJ1-1|few|TRBD1|TRBV11-2
TGTGCCAGCAGCTTAGTGGGACAGGTGAACACTGAAGCTTTCTTT
CASSLVGQVNTEAFF
>TRBJ1-1|NA|TRBD1|TRBV12-3/TRBV12-4
TGTGCCAGCAGCTCGACAGGGGGCACTGAAGCTTTCTTT
CASSSTGGTEAFF
>TRBJ1-1|NA|NA|TRBV6-5
TGTGCCAGCAGTTACTCGACTCAGGGCACTGAAGCTTTCTTT
CASSYSTQGTEAFF
>TRBJ1-6|few|TRBD1|TRBV13
TGTGCCAGCAGCATAAGGACAGGGCAGAGCTCCTATAATTCACCCCTCCACTTT
CASSIRTGQSSYNSPLHF
>TRBJ2-6|NA|NA|TRBV7-9
TGTGCCAGCAGCTTACTACAGGGTTCTCTTGGGGCCAACGTCCTGACTTTC
CASSLLQGSLGANVLTF
>TRBJ1-1|NA|NA|TRBV7-9
TGTGCCAGCAGCTCAGGGGTCTTGAACACTGAAGCTTTCTTT
CASSSGVLNTEAFF
>TRBJ2-1|NA|TRBD2|TRBV4-1
TGCGCCAGCAGCCACCCTAGCGGGGGGCCCTACAATGAGCAGTTCTTC
CASSHPSGGPYNEQFF
>TRBJ2-7|NA|TRBD2|TRBV9
TGTGCCAGCAGCTCAGGGACCAGCGGGGGGGCCTACGAGCAGTACTTC
CASSSGTSGGAYEQYF
>TRBJ1-2|NA|NA|TRBV2
TGTGCCAGCAGCAAAAAAAACCTCCGGGACTCACTAACGGGCTACACCTTC
CASSKKNLRDSLTGYTF
>TRBJ2-3|NA|TRBD2|TRBV5-5
TGTGCCAGCAGCCCTAGCGGGTTTCGCACAGATACGCAGTATTTT
CASSPSGFRTDTQYF
>TRBJ2-1|once|NA|TRBV11-3
TGTGCCAGCAGCTTAGATGGCCTTGAGCAGTTCTTC
CASSLDGLEQFF
>TRBJ1-5|NA|TRBD1|TRBV6-6
TGTGCCAGCAGGACAGGGGGCGAACAGCCCCAGCATTTT
CASRTGGEQPQHF
>TRBJ2-6|NA|TRBD1|TRBV5-1
TGCGCCAGCAGCTTGGTACCGGACAGGGAAAGCGTCCTGACTTTC
CASSLVPDRESVLTF
>TRBJ1-6|few|NA|TRBV3-1/TRBV3-2
TGTGCCAGCAGCCAAGGCACAGGTCATAATTCACCCCTCCACTTT
CASSQGTGHNSPLHF
>TRBJ1-4|NA|NA|TRBV5-1
TGCGCCAGCAGCAATCAGGGGATTAATGAAAAACTGTTTTTT
CASSNQGINEKLFF
>TRBJ1-4|NA|TRBD1|TRBV6-6
TGTGCCAGCAGTTACTCACAGGGGGGGAGTGAAAAACTGTTTTTT
CASSYSQGGSEKLFF
>TRBJ2-1|NA|TRBD2|TRBV9
TGTGCCAGCAGCGCCTGGAGCGGGGGGGCCAGCGATGAGCAGTTCTTC
CASSAWSGGASDEQFF
>TRBJ2-3|NA|TRBD2|TRBV7-2
TGTGCCAGCAGCTTGGAGGCGATGACTAGCGGGGGTAGGGATACGCAGTATTTT
CASSLEAMTSGGRDTQYF
>TRBJ1-1|once|NA|TRBV27
TGTGCCAGCAGTTTGACGGCGGCTACTGAAGCTTTCTTT
CASSLTAATEAFF
>TRBJ1-5|NA|TRBD1|TRBV6-5
TGTGCCAGCAGTTATGATGGGACAGCAAATCAGCCCCAGCATTTT
CASSYDGTANQPQHF
>TRBJ2-7|NA|NA|TRBV15
TGTGCCACCAGCAGAGTAGACAGGAACCCTTTATCCTACGAGCAGTACTTC
CATSRVDRNPLSYEQYF
>TRBJ2-7|NA|NA|TRBV10-2
TGCGCCAGCAGCCCTGGAACTGGAGATTCCGGGCAGTACTTC
CASSPGTGDSGQYF
>TRBJ1-5|NA|NA|TRBV19
TGTGCCAGTAGTATCTCAGCGGGGGCCCAGCCCCAGCATTTT
CASSISAGAQPQHF
>TRBJ1-2|NA|NA|TRBV6-5
TGTGCCAGCAGTTACTCCGGGGTACGAGGGTATGGCTACACCTTC
CASSYSGVRGYGYTF
>TRBJ2-6|NA|NA|TRBV4-1
TGCGCCAGCAGCCAAGTTAGGGGAGGTGGCGGGGCCAACGTCCTGACTTTC
CASSQVRGGGGANVLTF
>TRBJ1-2|once|NA|TRBV5-1
TGCGCCAGCAGCTCGGGGGGTACAGGCCCTCTCTATGGCTACACCTTC
CASSSGGTGPLYGYTF